A single sample is the source of the 20 T cell receptor beta chains below, sequenced in a study of blood T cells in healthy people across ages. A second PCR of about 7 to 11 cycles used a sample-barcoded 5' primer and a J-beta primer mix. One entry per CDR3 protein results from TCRdb running MiXCR on the 5' RACE reads. The table lists 1.8 million or so distinct CDR3 sequences, about two fifths of them singletons. The sample comprised blood. These receptor sequences come from a human donor in good health.

Note on this clonotype: At one end, the junction sequence differs from germline, possibly due to a read error. The V call is TRBV28, the J call TRBJ2-7, with D maybe TRBD1 (6 bases). This CDR3 contains 16 residues. CDR1 and CDR2 from the germline V gene are MDHEN and SYDVKM. The CDR3 loop reads CVSSTTNRVSPYEQYF. Written as DNA, the CDR3 is TGTGTCAGCAGCACTACGAACAGGGTTTCACCCTACGAGCAGTACTTC.

This clonotype was picked up many times. The chain uses TRBV12-3 or TRBV12-4 and TRBJ2-6, with D uncertain. Trimming pared 2 bases from V and 0 bases from J, leaving 5 bases between. The CDR3 loop spans 15 amino acids. The CDR3 DNA reads as TGTGCCAGCAGTTTATCGTACTCTGGGGCCAACGTCCTGACTTTC. Protein sequence: CASSLSYSGANVLTF.

There are a few counts of this clonotype. The V and J genes are TRBV6-6 and TRBJ2-6, with 7 bases identical to TRBD1. This CDR3 is 16 amino acids long. The J segment lost 0 bases and the V segment lost 7 bases, leaving 6 bases of the junction unmatched. CDR1 is MNHNY and CDR2 is SVGAGI in the germline V gene (reference sequence). The CDR3 is CASTRTGSSGANVLTF. DNA for the CDR3: TGTGCCAGCACCCGGACAGGAAGCTCTGGGGCCAACGTCCTGACTTTC.

On this clonotype itself: The DNA is omitted, as the CDR3 cannot be located on it reliably, and the CDR3 follows TCRdb's listing. This chain links TRBV27 with TRBJ2-2; the table's D call, TRBD1, has no DNA check behind it. Germline CDR1 reads MNHEY; CDR2 reads SMNVEV (reference sequence). Both ends counted, the CDR3 spans 17 residues. The CDR3 is CASSSSDRAINTGELFF.

The chain employs TRBV3-1 and TRBJ2-2; no clear D. V was clipped by 4 bases and J by 2 bases, with 17 bases between them. The CDR3 has 17 residues. The germline gives CDR1 LGHDT, CDR2 YNNKEL (reference sequence). CDR3 residues: CASSPQPDGENTGELFF. Here the CDR3 DNA reads TGTGCCAGCAGCCCGCAACCCGACGGTGAAAACACCGGGGAGCTGTTTTTT.

The chain recombines TRBV15 with TRBJ2-3; TRBD1 matches at 8 bases. Germline V CDR1 and CDR2: LNHNV, YYDKDF (reference sequence). V gave up 5 bases and J gave up 6 bases; unmatched junction bases: 7. The CDR3 sequence is 14 residues long. The DNA for the CDR3 is TGTGCCACCAGCTCGGACAGGGCCACGGATACGCAGTATTTT. Translated, it gives CATSSDRATDTQYF.

This clonotype was recorded a few times. CDR3 loop: CASSQDLHSQGDYGYTF. Written as DNA, the CDR3 is TGCGCCAGCAGCCAAGATCTACATTCCCAGGGCGACTATGGCTACACCTTC. The rearrangement links TRBV4-1 to TRBJ1-2; D possibly corresponds to TRBD1 (5 bases). This CDR3 region has 17 residues. Deletions cut 0 bases from V and 3 bases from J, with 17 bases between. In germline, CDR1 is MGHRA, CDR2 YSYEKL.

The chain uses TRBV7-2 and TRBJ1-2; a weak D match, TRBD1 (5 bases). Germline CDR1 SGHTA, CDR2 FQGNSA. This CDR3 comprises 16 residues. Between the trimmed V and J ends, which lost 1 base and 5 bases, there was a span of 17 bases. The CDR3 DNA follows: TGTGCCAGCAGCTTAGTCTTGGCCTCCCGGGGGTATGGCTACACCTTC. Protein: CASSLVLASRGYGYTF.

V is TRBV29-1 and J is TRBJ1-2, with D tentatively TRBD1 (5 bases). Germline values: CDR1 SQVTM, CDR2 ANQGSEA. V was trimmed by 7 bases and J by 4 bases, leaving 13 bases between them. The CDR3 has 12 residues. This CDR3 reads CSDAGQGYGYTF. As DNA, the CDR3 is TGCAGCGACGCGGGCCAGGGCTATGGCTACACCTTC.

This clonotype was found a few times. This chain connects TRBV20-1 to TRBJ1-4; 7 bases fit TRBD1. CDR1 and CDR2 (germline): DFQATT, SNEGSKA (reference sequence). V was pared by 0 bases and J by 4 bases, with 5 bases of the junction left unmatched. The CDR3 totals 15 residues. The CDR3 is CSAREPRGDNEKLFF. The CDR3 nucleotides are TGCAGTGCTAGAGAACCCAGGGGGGATAATGAAAAACTGTTTTTT.

V is TRBV20-1 and J is TRBJ2-3; TRBD2 is a possible D gene (6 bases). The germline V gene has CDR1 DFQATT and CDR2 SNEGSKA (reference sequence). The CDR3 consists of 13 residues. V lost 7 bases and J 1 base, leaving 12 bases between the germline ends. The CDR3 DNA follows: TGCAGTGGTCTAGCGTGGGGCACAGATACGCAGTATTTT. Its translation is CSGLAWGTDTQYF.

A word on this clonotype: It is likely a read error, because the conserved phenylalanine at the end of the CDR3 is missing. The chain recombines TRBV19 with TRBJ2-1, with D hard to call. The CDR3 covers 15 residues. Germline V gene data show CDR1 as LNHDA and CDR2 as SQIVND (reference sequence). V was clipped by 5 bases and J by 3 bases, with 14 bases between them. The CDR3 coding sequence is TGTGCCAGTAGTTCGGAAATTGGGGTCTACAATGAGCAGTTCATC. This encodes CASSSEIGVYNEQFI.

The sample holds a few counts of this clonotype. The V and J genes are TRBV11-1 and TRBJ2-3; tentative D call: TRBD1 (7 bases). In germline, CDR1 is SGHAT, CDR2 FQDESV (reference sequence). The CDR3 totals 15 residues. Trimming took off 5 bases at V and 4 bases at J, with 16 bases between the two ends. DNA of the CDR3: TGTGCCAGCAGCCCAAGACAGGGAGGAGCAGATACGCAGTATTTT. This gives the protein CASSPRQGGADTQYF.

The chain is built from TRBV20-1 and TRBJ2-1, with 10 positions matching TRBD2. Germline V gives CDR1 DFQATT, CDR2 SNEGSKA (reference sequence). The V gene end was trimmed by 0 bases and the J gene end by 10 bases; junction bases not matched to a gene: 9. This CDR3 has 15 amino acids. The CDR3 reads CSARDPSSGGREQFF. The CDR3 nucleotides are TGCAGTGCTAGAGATCCGTCTAGCGGGGGAAGAGAGCAGTTCTTC.

The V and J genes are TRBV29-1 and TRBJ2-7; a possible D gene is TRBD2 (5 bases). Gene TRBJ2-5 matches the end of the DNA better, so the J call may be wrong. This CDR3 contains 13 residues. The germline V gene encodes CDR1 SQVTM and CDR2 ANQGSEA. CDR3 sequence (DNA): TGCAGCGTTTTGGCGGGCGGATGGGAGACCCAGTACTTC. This gives the protein CSVLAGGWETQYF.

The chain joins TRBV11-3 to TRBJ1-2, with D unclear. Between the trimmed V and J ends, which lost 1 base and 7 bases, there was a span of 10 bases. In germline, CDR1 is SGHNT, CDR2 YENEEA. There are 13 residues in the CDR3. CDR3 residues: CASSLGRVCGYTF. DNA for the CDR3: TGTGCCAGCAGCTTAGGAAGGGTCTGTGGCTACACCTTC.

This chain links TRBV9 with TRBJ1-4; no clear D gene. This CDR3 comprises 14 residues. The V end was cut by 0 bases, the J end by 4 bases, with 7 bases between. The germline V gene has CDR1 SGDLS and CDR2 YYNGEE. The CDR3 DNA reads as TGTGCCAGCAGCGTAGGGCAGTATAATGAAAAACTGTTTTTT. It yields the protein CASSVGQYNEKLFF.

J is TRBJ1-5 and V is TRBV28; D is unclear. This CDR3 has 11 residues. Germline V CDR1 and CDR2: MDHEN, SYDVKM. V shed 3 bases and J shed 11 bases, with 8 bases lying between them. The CDR3 DNA reads as TGTGCCAGCAGTTTGAGGGAGGCCCAGCATTTT. It specifies CASSLREAQHF. Full variable domain (outside the CDR3, taken from reference TRBV28 and TRBJ1-5): DVKVTQSSRYLVKRTGEKVFLECVQDMDHENMFWYRQDPGLGLRLIYFSYDVKMKEKGDIPEGYSVSREKKERFSLILESASTNQTSMYLCASSLREAQHFGDGTRLSIL.

The table lists this clonotype with a count of one. The chain combines TRBV7-8 with TRBJ2-3; D is tentatively TRBD1 or TRBD2 (6 bases each). Germline CDR1 and CDR2: SGHVS and FQNEAQ. CDR3 length: 16 residues. V shed 4 bases and J shed 4 bases, with 18 bases lying between them. CDR3 residues: CASSSPFEGGPDTQYF. In DNA form, the CDR3 reads TGTGCCAGCAGCTCCCCGTTTGAGGGGGGCCCAGATACGCAGTATTTT.

The chain has TRBV7-2 and TRBJ2-5; 9 positions match TRBD1. After removal of 1 base from V and 4 bases from J, the junction contained 7 bases not matched to a gene. CDR1 and CDR2 from the germline V gene are SGHTA and FQGNSA. The CDR3 sequence is 16 residues long. In nucleotides, the CDR3 is TGTGCCAGCAGCTTAGAGACAGGGGGAAGGGGAGAGACCCAGTACTTC. Its translation: CASSLETGGRGETQYF.